This TCR beta chain was sequenced for a study of T cell responses to AZD1222 COVID-19 vaccine. Study background: The analysis combined second doses at about 4 or about 12 weeks.

Using immunoSEQ multiplex PCR, the repertoire was profiled, and TCRdb retains in-frame clones only, with some absent. The repertoire holds around 78,000 clones, with more than 90% as singletons. The study's findings and limits: Spike-specific TCR breadth rose after two AZD1222 doses, and depth rose as well. The donor cohort was predominantly white British with a female majority, and clonal diversity may have been underestimated. Per reports, nearly half of all spike-specific TCRs target regions that are unmutated in variants.

This CDR3 spans 14 amino acids. CDR1 is SEHNR, CDR2 FQNEAQ, per germline (reference sequence). V dropped 5 bases and J dropped 0 bases, with 11 bases sitting between them. This clone was seen a single time. Its target is unknown. The TCR originated in an adult in good health. The specimen was peripheral blood, collected on day 0 of AZD1222 vaccination. The chain carries TRBV7-9 and TRBJ2-7; possible D gene TRBD1, 5 bases. CDR3 loop: CASSRQTNSYEQYF. CDR3 DNA sequence: TGTGCCAGCAGCCGACAGACGAACTCCTACGAGCAGTACTTC.